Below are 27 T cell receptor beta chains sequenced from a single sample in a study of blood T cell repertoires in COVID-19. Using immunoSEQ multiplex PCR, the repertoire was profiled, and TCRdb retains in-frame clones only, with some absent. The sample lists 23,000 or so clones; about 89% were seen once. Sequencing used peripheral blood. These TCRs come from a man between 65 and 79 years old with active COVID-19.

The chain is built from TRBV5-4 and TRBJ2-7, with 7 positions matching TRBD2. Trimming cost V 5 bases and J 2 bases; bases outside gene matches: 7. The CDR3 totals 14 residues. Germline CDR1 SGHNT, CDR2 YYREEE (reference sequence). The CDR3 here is CASSPGRVPYEQYF. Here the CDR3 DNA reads TGTGCCAGCAGTCCAGGGAGGGTTCCCTACGAGCAGTACTTC.

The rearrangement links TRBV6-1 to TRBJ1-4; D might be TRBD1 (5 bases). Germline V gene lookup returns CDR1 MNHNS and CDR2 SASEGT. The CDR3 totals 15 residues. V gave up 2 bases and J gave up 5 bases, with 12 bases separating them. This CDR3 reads CASSEMTARNEKLFF. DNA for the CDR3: TGTGCCAGCAGTGAAATGACAGCCCGAAATGAAAAACTGTTTTTT.

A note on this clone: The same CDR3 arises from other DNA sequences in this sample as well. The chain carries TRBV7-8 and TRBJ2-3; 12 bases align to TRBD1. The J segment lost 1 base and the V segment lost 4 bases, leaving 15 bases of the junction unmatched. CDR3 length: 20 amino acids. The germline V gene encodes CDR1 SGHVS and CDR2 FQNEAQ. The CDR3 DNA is TGTGCCAGCAGCTCGTACTTTCCGGGACAGGGGGCATTAGGCACAGATACGCAGTATTTT. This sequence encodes CASSSYFPGQGALGTDTQYF.

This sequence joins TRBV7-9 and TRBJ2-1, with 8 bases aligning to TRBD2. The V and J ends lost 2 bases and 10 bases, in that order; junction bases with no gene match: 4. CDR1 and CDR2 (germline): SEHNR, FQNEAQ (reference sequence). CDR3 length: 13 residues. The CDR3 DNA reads TGTGCCAGCAGCTTACCGGGGGGGCGCGAGCAGTTCTTC. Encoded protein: CASSLPGGREQFF.

The CDR3 loop reads CASSQPRQGAGEQYF. DNA of the CDR3: TGTGCCAGCAGCCAACCGCGACAGGGGGCGGGAGAGCAGTACTTC. The chain is built from TRBV4-2 and TRBJ2-7; TRBD1 aligns across 10 bases. There are 15 residues in the CDR3. V shed 2 bases and J 7 bases; nucleotides not matched to a gene: 8. Germline V gene lookup returns CDR1 LGHNA and CDR2 YNFKEQ.

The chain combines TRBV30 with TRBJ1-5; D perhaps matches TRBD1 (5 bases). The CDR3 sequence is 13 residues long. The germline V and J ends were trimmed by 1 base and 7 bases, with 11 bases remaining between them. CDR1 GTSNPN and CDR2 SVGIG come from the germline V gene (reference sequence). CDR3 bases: TGTGCCTGGAGTGCGGGGGAGAGGCAGCCCCAGCATTTT. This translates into CAWSAGERQPQHF.

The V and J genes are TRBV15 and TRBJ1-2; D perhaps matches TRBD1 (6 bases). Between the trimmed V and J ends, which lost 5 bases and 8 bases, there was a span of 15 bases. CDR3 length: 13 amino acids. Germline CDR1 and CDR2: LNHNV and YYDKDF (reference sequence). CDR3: CATSHLGGGGYTF. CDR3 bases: TGTGCCACCAGCCACCTCGGGGGGGGCGGCTACACCTTC.

In DNA form, the CDR3 reads TGTGCCAGCAGCTTGGGGCGGTCCTACGAGCAGTACTTC. Amino acids: CASSLGRSYEQYF. V is TRBV5-6 and J is TRBJ2-7; D call uncertain. This CDR3 is 13 amino acids long. From germline, CDR1 is SGHDT and CDR2 YYEEEE. The V gene lost 0 bases and the J gene lost 1 base, with 5 bases spanning the gap. The full variable domain, rest sourced from reference TRBV5-6 and TRBJ2-7, is DAGVTQSPTHLIKTRGQQVTLRCSPKSGHDTVSWYQQALGQGPQFIFQYYEEEERQRGNFPDRFSGHQFPNYSSELNVNALLLGDSALYLCASSLGRSYEQYFGPGTRLTVT.

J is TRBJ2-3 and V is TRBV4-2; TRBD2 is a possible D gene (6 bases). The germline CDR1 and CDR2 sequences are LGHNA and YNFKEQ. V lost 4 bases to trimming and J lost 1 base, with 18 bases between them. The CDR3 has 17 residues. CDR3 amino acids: CASSRIAARVGTDTQYF. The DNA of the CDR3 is TGTGCCAGCAGCCGGATAGCGGCACGGGTCGGCACAGATACGCAGTATTTT.

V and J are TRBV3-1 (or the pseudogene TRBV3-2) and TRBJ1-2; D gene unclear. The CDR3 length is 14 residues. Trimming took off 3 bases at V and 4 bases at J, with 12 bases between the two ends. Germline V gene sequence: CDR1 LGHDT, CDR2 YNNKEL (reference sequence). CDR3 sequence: CASSHLEGSYGYTF. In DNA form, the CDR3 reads TGTGCCAGCAGCCACCTCGAGGGAAGCTATGGCTACACCTTC.

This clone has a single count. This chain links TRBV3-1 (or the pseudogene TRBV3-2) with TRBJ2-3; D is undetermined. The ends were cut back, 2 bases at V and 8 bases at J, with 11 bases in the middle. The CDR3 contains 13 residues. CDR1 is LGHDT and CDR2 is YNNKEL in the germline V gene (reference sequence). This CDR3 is CASSQSTRGTQYF. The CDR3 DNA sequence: TGTGCCAGCAGCCAATCGACTCGCGGTACGCAGTATTTT.

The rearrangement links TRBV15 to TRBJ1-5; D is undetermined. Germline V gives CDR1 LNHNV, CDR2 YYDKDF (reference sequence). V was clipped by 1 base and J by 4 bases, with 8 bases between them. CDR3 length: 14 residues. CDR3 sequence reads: CATSRVSFNQPQHF. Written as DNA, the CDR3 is TGTGCCACCAGCAGAGTCAGTTTTAATCAGCCCCAGCATTTT.

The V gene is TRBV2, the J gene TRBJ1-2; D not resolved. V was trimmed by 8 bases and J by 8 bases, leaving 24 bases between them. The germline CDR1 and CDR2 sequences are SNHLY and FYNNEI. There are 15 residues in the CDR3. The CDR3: CASVAGASTWRGYTF. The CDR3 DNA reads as TGTGCCAGCGTTGCAGGCGCCTCCACATGGAGGGGCTACACCTTC.

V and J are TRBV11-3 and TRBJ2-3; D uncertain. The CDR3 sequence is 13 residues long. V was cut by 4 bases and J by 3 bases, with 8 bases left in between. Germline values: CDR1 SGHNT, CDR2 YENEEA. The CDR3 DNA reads TGTGCCAGCAGCTCTAGAGTAACAGATACGCAGTATTTT. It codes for CASSSRVTDTQYF.

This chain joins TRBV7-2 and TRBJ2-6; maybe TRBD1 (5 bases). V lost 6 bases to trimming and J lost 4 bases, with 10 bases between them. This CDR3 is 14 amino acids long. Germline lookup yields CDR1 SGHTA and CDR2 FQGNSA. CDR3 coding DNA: TGTGCCAGCAGTACAAAGGGGGGGGCCAACGTCCTGACTTTC. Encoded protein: CASSTKGGANVLTF.

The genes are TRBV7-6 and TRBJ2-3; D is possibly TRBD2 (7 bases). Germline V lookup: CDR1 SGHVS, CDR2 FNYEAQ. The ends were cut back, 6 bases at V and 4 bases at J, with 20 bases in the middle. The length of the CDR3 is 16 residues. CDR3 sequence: CASSPEGGSVADTQYF. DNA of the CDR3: TGTGCCAGCAGTCCGGAGGGGGGGAGTGTCGCAGATACGCAGTATTTT.

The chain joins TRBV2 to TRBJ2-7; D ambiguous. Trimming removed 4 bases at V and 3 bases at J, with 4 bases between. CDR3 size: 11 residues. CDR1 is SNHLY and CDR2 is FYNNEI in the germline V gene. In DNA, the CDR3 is TGTGCCAGCAGTGTCCACTACGAGCAGTACTTC. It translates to CASSVHYEQYF.

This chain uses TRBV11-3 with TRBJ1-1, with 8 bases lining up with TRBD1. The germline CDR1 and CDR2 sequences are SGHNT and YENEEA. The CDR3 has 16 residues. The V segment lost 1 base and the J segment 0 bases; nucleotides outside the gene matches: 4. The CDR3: CASSLGGDRMNTEAFF. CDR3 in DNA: TGTGCCAGCAGCTTAGGGGGGGACAGGATGAACACTGAAGCTTTCTTT. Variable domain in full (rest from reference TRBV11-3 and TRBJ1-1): EAGVVQSPRYKIIEKKQPVAFWCNPISGHNTLYWYLQNLGQGPELLIRYENEEAVDDSQLPKDRFSAERLKGVDSTLKIQPAELGDSAVYLCASSLGGDRMNTEAFFGQGTRLTVV.

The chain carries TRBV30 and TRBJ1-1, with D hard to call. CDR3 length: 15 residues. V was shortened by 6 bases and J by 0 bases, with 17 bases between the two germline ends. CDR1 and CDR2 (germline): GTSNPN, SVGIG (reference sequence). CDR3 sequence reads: CACIGESGLNTEAFF. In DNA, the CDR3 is TGTGCCTGTATCGGGGAGAGCGGCTTGAACACTGAAGCTTTCTTT.

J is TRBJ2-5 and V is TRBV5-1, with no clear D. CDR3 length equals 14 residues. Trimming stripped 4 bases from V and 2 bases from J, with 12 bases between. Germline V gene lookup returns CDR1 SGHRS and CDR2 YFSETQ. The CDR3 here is CASSLEQTQETQYF. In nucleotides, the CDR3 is TGCGCCAGCAGCCTAGAGCAAACACAAGAGACCCAGTACTTC.

CDR3 sequence (DNA): TGTGCCACCAGTGATTGGAGGGACAGGGGGTTATGTGAGCAGTTCTTC. Protein: CATSDWRDRGLCEQFF. The gene calls are TRBV24-1 and TRBJ2-1; TRBD1 matches at 11 bases. This CDR3 contains 16 residues. From germline, CDR1 is KGHDR and CDR2 SFDVKD. Trimming took 2 bases from V and 9 from J; bases not matched to a gene: 8.

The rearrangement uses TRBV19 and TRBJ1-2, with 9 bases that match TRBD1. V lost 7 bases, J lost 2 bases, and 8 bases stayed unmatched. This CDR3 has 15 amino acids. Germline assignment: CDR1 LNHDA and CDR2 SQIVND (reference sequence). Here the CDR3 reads CASTISGQGNYGYTF. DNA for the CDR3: TGTGCCAGTACAATCTCGGGACAGGGAAACTATGGCTACACCTTC.

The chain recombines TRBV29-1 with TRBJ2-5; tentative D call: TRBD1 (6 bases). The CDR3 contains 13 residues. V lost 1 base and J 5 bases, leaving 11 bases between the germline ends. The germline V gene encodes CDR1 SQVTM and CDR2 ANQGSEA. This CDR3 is CSVEGGPFETQYF. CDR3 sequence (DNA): TGCAGCGTTGAAGGGGGGCCCTTCGAGACCCAGTACTTC.

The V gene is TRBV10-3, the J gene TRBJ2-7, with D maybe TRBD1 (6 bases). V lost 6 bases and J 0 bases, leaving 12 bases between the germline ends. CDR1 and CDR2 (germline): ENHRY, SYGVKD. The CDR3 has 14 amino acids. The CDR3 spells CAIRSGTLSYEQYF. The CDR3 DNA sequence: TGTGCCATCAGATCCGGGACACTCTCCTACGAGCAGTACTTC.

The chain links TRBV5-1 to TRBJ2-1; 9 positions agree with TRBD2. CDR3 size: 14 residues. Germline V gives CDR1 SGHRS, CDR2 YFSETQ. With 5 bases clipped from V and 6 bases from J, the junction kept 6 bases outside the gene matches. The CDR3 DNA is TGCGCCAGCAGGTGGGGGACTAGCTCCAATGAGCAGTTCTTC. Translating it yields CASRWGTSSNEQFF. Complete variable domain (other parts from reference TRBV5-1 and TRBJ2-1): KAGVTQTPRYLIKTRGQQVTLSCSPISGHRSVSWYQQTPGQGLQFLFEYFSETQRNKGNFPGRFSGRQFSNSRSEMNVSTLELGDSALYLCASRWGTSSNEQFFGPGTRLTVL.

CDR3 sequence: CASTLLAGVGETQYF. DNA for the CDR3: TGTGCCAGCACTCTACTAGCGGGGGTAGGAGAGACCCAGTACTTC. The V call is TRBV2, the J call TRBJ2-5; TRBD2 aligns across 11 bases. The V gene's germline CDR1 is SNHLY and CDR2 FYNNEI. Unmatched junction bases numbered 8, after V lost 7 bases and J lost 4 bases. The CDR3 loop spans 15 amino acids.

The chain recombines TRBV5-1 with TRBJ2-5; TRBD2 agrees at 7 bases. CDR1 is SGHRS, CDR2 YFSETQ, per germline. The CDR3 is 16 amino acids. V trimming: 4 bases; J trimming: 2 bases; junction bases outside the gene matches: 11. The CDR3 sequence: CASSPDPSGPQETQYF. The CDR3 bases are TGCGCCAGCAGCCCGGATCCTAGCGGCCCTCAAGAGACCCAGTACTTC.